This record covers a single T cell receptor (beta chain). The authors' processing: Estimates of nucleated cell counts were drawn from the amplification of reference gene primers. Here immunoSEQ multiplex PCR was the method, and the copy in TCRdb shows in-frame clones only, minus some. D and trimming were read from the DNA, whereas the V and J calls and clone size are those reported in that table. The sample includes about 80,000 clones, 82% seen only once; the top ten take about 12%. The germline V gene has CDR1 GTSNPN and CDR2 SVGIG (reference sequence). V was clipped by 0 bases and J by 4 bases, with 16 bases between them. This CDR3 is 17 amino acids long. The data derive from a study of blood T cell repertoires in COVID-19. For the study at large: Spain, Italy and the United States supplied samples that represented acute and convalescent COVID-19. PBMCs, B-cell-depleted T cells, or T cells provided the cDNA or gDNA that made up the material.

The sequenced sample was peripheral blood. The genes are TRBV30 and TRBJ1-6; D is undetermined. The clonotype originates from a man aged 80 or over with acute or convalescent COVID-19. The CDR3 DNA sequence: TGTGCCTGGAGTGTGGGGTCCTTGGGAGATTATAATTCACCCCTCCACTTT. Translated, it gives CAWSVGSLGDYNSPLHF.